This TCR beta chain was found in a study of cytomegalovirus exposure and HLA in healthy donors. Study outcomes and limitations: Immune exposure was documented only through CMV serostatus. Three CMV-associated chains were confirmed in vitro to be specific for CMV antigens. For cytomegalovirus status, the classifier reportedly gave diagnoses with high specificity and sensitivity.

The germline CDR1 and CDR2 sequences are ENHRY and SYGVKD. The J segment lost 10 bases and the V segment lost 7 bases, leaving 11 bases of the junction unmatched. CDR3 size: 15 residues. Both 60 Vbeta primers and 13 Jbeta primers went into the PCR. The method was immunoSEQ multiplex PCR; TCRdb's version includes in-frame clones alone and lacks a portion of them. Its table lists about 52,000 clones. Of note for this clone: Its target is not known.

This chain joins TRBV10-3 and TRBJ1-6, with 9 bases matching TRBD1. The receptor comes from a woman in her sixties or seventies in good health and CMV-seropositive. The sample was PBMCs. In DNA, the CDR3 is TGTGCCATCACTACCTCCCGGGACAGGGACTCACCCCTCCACTTT. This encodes CAITTSRDRDSPLHF.